This TCR beta chain comes out of a study of shared clonotypes between healthy human individuals. Study observations and caveats: Depth was large, yet rarefaction showed that sorted-subset sequencing was incomplete. It was observed that roughly 5.4% of naive CD4 clonotypes were shared across a few donors.

The V gene lost 2 bases and the J gene lost 5 bases, with 18 bases spanning the gap. The CDR3 loop spans 16 amino acids. In germline, CDR1 is KGHSH, CDR2 LQKENI. It was at deep level that the assay was run. Methods used by the authors: Filtering of immunoSEQ junctional sequences could not match full-length read filtering. Clones were sequenced by immunoSEQ multiplex PCR, and TCRdb holds only the in-frame ones, with some missing. The V and J calls and clone size were taken over from that table, and D and trimming were inferred from the DNA. The sample includes over a million clones, more than 60% of them seen just once. Concerning this clone itself: What it binds is not known.

This sequence originates from a man younger than 35 in good health. The sequenced sample consisted of memory CD4+ T cells sorted from blood. Specified subset: CD45RA-negative fraction. This rearrangement joins TRBV18 to TRBJ1-1; D possibly corresponds to TRBD1 (6 bases). CDR3 coding DNA: TGTGCCAGCTCACCAATATCTACAGGGAAGGGGACTGAAGCTTTCTTT. Translation: CASSPISTGKGTEAFF.